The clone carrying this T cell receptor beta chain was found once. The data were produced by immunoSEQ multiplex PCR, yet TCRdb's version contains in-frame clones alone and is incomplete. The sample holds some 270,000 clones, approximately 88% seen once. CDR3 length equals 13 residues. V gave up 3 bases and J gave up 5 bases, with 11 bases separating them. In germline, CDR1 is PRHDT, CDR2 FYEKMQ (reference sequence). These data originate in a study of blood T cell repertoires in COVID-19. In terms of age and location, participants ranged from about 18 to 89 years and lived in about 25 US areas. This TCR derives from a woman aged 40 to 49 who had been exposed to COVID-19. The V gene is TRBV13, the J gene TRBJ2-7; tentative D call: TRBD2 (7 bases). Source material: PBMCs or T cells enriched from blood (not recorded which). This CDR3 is CASSLGGLDEQYF. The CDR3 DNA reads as TGTGCCAGCAGCTTGGGGGGGCTCGACGAGCAGTACTTC.